Only one count was recorded for the clone carrying this T cell receptor (beta chain). Its antigen is unknown. The TCR beta cDNA libraries contained unique molecular identifiers. Using its own MiXCR run on the PCR reads, TCRdb lists one record per CDR3 protein. The profile shows 650,000 to 850,000 distinct CDR3 sequences, under 70% of them singletons. The data stem from a study of post-analysis software for immune sequencing data. Overall study results and limits: For normalized Chao1 diversity, multiple sclerosis patients scored significantly lower than controls did.

The sample taken for sequencing was blood. The receptor was derived from a girl aged 5 to 17 with multiple sclerosis.

The CDR3 bases are TGCGCCAGCAGCAAACAATCCTACAATGAGCAGTTCTTC. Translating it yields CASSKQSYNEQFF. V is TRBV5-1 and J is TRBJ2-1; D uncertain. The CDR3 is made up of 13 amino acids. Per the germline V gene, CDR1 is SGHRS and CDR2 is YFSETQ. Trimming took 4 bases from V and 1 from J, leaving 6 bases between them.